This entry describes one TCR beta chain. Its specificity is not known. This record belongs to a study of vaccination effects on CD4 cells after COVID-19. Study-wide context: Two convalescent patients gave samples 16 days and one week before vaccination.

Germline V gives CDR1 MDHEN, CDR2 SYDVKM. This CDR3 has 12 residues. V lost 4 bases, J lost 5 bases, and 8 bases lay in between. Clones were read by immunoSEQ multiplex PCR, and TCRdb kept only the in-frame ones, dropping some. This sample has 50,000 to 70,000 clones, with more than 60% found just once. With about ten days of culture completed, CD4+ T cells were isolated. Study observations and caveats: Substantial clonal contraction characterized both infection- and vaccine-induced clones late after vaccination.

Sequenced here: CD4+ T cells from PBMCs cultured without peptide, sampled before COVID-19 vaccination. This sequence originates from a human donor who had a prior SARS-CoV-2 infection. J is TRBJ1-1 and V is TRBV28, with D uncertain. CDR3 DNA sequence: TGTGCCAGCAGTTCCTCACGAACTGAAGCTTTCTTT. The encoded protein is CASSSSRTEAFF.